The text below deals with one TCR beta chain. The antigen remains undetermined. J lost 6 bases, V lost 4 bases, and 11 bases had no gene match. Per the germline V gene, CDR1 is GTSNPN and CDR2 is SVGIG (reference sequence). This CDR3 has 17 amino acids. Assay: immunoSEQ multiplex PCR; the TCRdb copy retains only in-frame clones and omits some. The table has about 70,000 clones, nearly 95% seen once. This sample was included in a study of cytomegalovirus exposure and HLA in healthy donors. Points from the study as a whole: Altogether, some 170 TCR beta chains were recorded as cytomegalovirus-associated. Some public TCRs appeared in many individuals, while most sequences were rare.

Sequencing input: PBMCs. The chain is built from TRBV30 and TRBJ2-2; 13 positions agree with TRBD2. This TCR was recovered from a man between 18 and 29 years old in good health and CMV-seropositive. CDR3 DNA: TGTGCCTGGAATCCCCCGGGACTAGCGGGAATCGCCGGGGAGCTGTTTTTT. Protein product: CAWNPPGLAGIAGELFF.